In its sample, the clone carrying this T cell receptor beta chain was seen a few times. Its target is not known. Read sequence stops 3 residues before the CDR3 end, and the germline J gene provides the missing end. These data belong to a study of T cell clonality in common variable immunodeficiency. Whole-study findings and limits: Compared with healthy controls, CVID subjects showed increased TCRbeta clonality, mostly in about a third. Repertoire-complication correlations in CVID were limited by patient heterogeneity. Common variable immunodeficiency TCR beta sequences reportedly had fewer deletions and N-nucleotide insertions.

Repertoires were generated with immunoSEQ multiplex PCR, while TCRdb's copy carries only in-frame clones and drops some. This sample shows fewer than 30,000 clones and no singletons; roughly 3.2% rests with the ten largest. Aged about 8 to 64 years, CVID subjects averaged around 40 years old. Blood came from CVID subjects not ill and not taking immunomodulatory or immunosuppressive medication. This CDR3 has 13 residues. Trimming took off 2 bases at V and 3 bases at J, with 11 bases between the two ends. Germline-derived CDR1 and CDR2 are DFQATT and SNEGSKA (reference sequence). This TCR derives from a human donor with common variable immunodeficiency. The chain carries TRBV20-1 and TRBJ2-7; D possibly corresponds to TRBD2 (5 bases). Source material: peripheral blood mononuclear cells. The part of the CDR3 DNA that was read is TGCAGTGCTAGATCTCCCGAGGGCTACGAG. The encoded protein is CSARSPEGYE. Given in full, the CDR3 is CSARSPEGYEQYF.